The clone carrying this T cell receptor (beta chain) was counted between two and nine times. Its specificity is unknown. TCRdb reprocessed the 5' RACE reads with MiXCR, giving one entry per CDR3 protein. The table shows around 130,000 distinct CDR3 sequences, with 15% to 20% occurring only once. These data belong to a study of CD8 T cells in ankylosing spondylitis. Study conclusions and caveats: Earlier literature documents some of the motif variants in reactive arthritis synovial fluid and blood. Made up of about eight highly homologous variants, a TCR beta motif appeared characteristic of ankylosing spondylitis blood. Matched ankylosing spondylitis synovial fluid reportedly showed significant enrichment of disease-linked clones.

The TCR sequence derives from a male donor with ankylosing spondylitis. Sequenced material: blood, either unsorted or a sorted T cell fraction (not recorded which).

CDR3 sequence: CASSQGTGSYQPQHF. The CDR3 bases are TGCGCCAGCAGCCAAGGGACAGGGTCGTATCAGCCCCAGCATTTT. The genes are TRBV4-1 and TRBJ1-5; 8 bases match TRBD1. CDR3 length: 15 residues. Trimming took 1 base from V and 5 from J; bases not matched to a gene: 4. CDR1 is MGHRA and CDR2 is YSYEKL in the germline V gene.